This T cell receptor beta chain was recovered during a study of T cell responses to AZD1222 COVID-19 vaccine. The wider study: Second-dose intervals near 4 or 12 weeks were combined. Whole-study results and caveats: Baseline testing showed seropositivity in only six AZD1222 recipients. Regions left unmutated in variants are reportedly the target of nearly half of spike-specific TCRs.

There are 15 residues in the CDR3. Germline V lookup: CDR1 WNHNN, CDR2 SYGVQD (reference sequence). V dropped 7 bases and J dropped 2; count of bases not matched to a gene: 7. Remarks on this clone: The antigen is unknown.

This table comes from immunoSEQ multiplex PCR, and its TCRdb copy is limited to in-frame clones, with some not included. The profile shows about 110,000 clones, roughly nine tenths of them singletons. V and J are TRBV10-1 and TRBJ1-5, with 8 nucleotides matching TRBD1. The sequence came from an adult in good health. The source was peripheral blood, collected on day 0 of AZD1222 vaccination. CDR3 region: CASNRGVRRNQPQHF. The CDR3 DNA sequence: TGCGCCAGCAACAGGGGGGTTCGTCGCAATCAGCCCCAGCATTTT.